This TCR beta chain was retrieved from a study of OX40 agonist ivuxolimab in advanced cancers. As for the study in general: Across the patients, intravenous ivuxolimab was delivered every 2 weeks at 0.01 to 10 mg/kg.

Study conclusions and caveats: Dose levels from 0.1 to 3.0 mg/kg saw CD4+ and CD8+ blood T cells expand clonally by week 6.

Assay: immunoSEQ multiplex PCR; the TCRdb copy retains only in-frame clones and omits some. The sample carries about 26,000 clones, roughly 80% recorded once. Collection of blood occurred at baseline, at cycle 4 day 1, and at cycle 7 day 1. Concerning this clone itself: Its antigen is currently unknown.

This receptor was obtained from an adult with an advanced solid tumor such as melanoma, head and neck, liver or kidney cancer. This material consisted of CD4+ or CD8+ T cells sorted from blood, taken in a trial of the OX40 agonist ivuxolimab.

CDR3 nucleotides: TGCAGCGTTGATCCCGGGACAGCGAGTGAAGCTTTCTTT. Encoded protein: CSVDPGTASEAFF. The chain employs TRBV29-1 and TRBJ1-1; 7 positions agree with TRBD1. V shed 3 bases and J 7 bases; nucleotides not matched to a gene: 8. This CDR3 spans 13 amino acids. Germline V gene lookup returns CDR1 SQVTM and CDR2 ANQGSEA. Using reference TRBV29-1 and TRBJ1-1 for the parts outside the CDR3, the full variable domain is SAVISQKPSRDICQRGTSLTIQCQVDSQVTMMFWYRQQPGQSLTLIATANQGSEATYESGFVIDKFPISRPNLTFSTLTVSNMSPEDSSIYLCSVDPGTASEAFFGQGTRLTVV.